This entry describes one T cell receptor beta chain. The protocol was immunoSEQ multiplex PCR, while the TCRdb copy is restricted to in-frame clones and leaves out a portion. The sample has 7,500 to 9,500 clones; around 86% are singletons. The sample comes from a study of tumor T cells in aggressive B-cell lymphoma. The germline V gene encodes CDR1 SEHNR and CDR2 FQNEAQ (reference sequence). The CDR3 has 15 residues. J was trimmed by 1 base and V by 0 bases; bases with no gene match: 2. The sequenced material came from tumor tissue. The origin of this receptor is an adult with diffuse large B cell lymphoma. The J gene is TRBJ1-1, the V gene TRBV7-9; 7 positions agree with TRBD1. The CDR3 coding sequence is TGTGCCAGCAGCTTAGCGCGGACAGGGAACACTGAAGCTTTCTTT. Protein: CASSLARTGNTEAFF.